This T cell receptor beta chain originates from a study of CD8+ T cells in alopecia areata. Study overall: Affected scalp percentage gauged treated patients' severity. Overall study findings and caveats: Clonality was higher in lesional than normal scalp, especially in alopecia totalis/universalis.

Concerning this clone itself: As yet, its antigen is unknown.

Noted treatment: oral pan-JAK inhibitor, 5-10 mg twice daily. Peripheral blood samples and lesional scalp punch biopsies were obtained from alopecia areata patients. The authors extracted RNA and reverse transcribed it into cDNA as the sequencing template. Using immunoSEQ multiplex PCR, the repertoire was profiled, and TCRdb retains in-frame clones only, with some absent. Seen here are about 120,000 clones, approximately 60% observed once, and the top ten hold around 5.4%. This TCR was sampled from a human donor with alopecia areata. The source was CD4+ T cells sorted from blood, collected at week 4, from a patient treated with tofacitinib.

The CDR3 region is CASGSRSTDTQYF. Here the CDR3 DNA reads TGTGCCAGCGGGAGCCGAAGCACAGATACGCAGTATTTT. The V call is TRBV7-2, the J call TRBJ2-3; tentatively, D is TRBD2 (5 bases). CDR1 and CDR2 (germline): SGHTA, FQGNSA. This CDR3 is 13 amino acids long. The germline V and J ends were trimmed by 8 bases and 0 bases, with 9 bases remaining between them.